The rows below give T cell receptor beta chains drawn from one sample of a study of CD8 T cells in Susac syndrome. TCRdb processed the immunoSEQ multiplex PCR reads anew with MiXCR; each CDR3 protein has one entry. The sample has about 440,000 distinct CDR3 sequences, approximately 89% seen once; the top ten hold under 0.15%. Sequencing input: CD8+ T cells from PBMCs. The receptors come from a human donor with multiple sclerosis. The conserved cysteine and the conserved F or W are not part of the CDR3 here. D genes are given only for firm matches.

CDR3 protein: AVLFASSGNTIY
V gene: TRBV10-3
D gene: NA
J gene: TRBJ1-3

CDR3 protein: ASALGVNTEAF
V gene: TRBV9
D gene: NA
J gene: TRBJ1-1

CDR3 protein: SAAGGWKNIQY
V gene: TRBV20-1
D gene: TRBD1
J gene: TRBJ2-4

CDR3 protein: ARYPDPWGYT
V gene: TRBV2
D gene: NA
J gene: TRBJ1-2

CDR3 protein: ASSLGPDMNTEAF
V gene: TRBV28
D gene: NA
J gene: TRBJ1-1

CDR3 protein: ASSNQGGQGNYGYT
V gene: TRBV7-4
D gene: TRBD1
J gene: TRBJ1-2

CDR3 protein: ASRKWGGQAVEKLF
V gene: TRBV7-6
D gene: NA
J gene: TRBJ1-4

CDR3 protein: ASSQDLTGNQPQH
V gene: TRBV4-1
D gene: NA
J gene: TRBJ1-5

CDR3 protein: ASSRTGDSNSPLH
V gene: TRBV5-4
D gene: TRBD1
J gene: TRBJ1-6

CDR3 protein: ASSKGGDIYNEQF
V gene: TRBV6-5
D gene: NA
J gene: TRBJ2-1

CDR3 protein: ASSIDGTLGDTEAF
V gene: TRBV19
D gene: NA
J gene: TRBJ1-1

CDR3 protein: ATSRNQQGSGEQY
V gene: TRBV15
D gene: NA
J gene: TRBJ2-7

CDR3 protein: ASSLEKSLDEQY
V gene: TRBV7-2
D gene: NA
J gene: TRBJ2-7

CDR3 protein: ASSSRVWDQPQH
V gene: TRBV6-1
D gene: NA
J gene: TRBJ1-5

CDR3 protein: SAQLGIGAEANYGYT
V gene: TRBV20-1
D gene: NA
J gene: TRBJ1-2

CDR3 protein: ASSQERPIYGYT
V gene: TRBV14
D gene: NA
J gene: TRBJ1-2

CDR3 protein: ASSFSSDEQY
V gene: TRBV11-2
D gene: NA
J gene: TRBJ2-7

CDR3 protein: ASQVYTEAF
V gene: TRBV2
D gene: NA
J gene: TRBJ1-1

CDR3 protein: ASSYDSGSNEQF
V gene: TRBV12-3/TRBV12-4
D gene: TRBD2
J gene: TRBJ2-1

CDR3 protein: ASSEARGGFETQY
V gene: TRBV6-1
D gene: NA
J gene: TRBJ2-5

CDR3 protein: ASSKPFRRVGGTGELF
V gene: TRBV6-1
D gene: NA
J gene: TRBJ2-2

CDR3 protein: ASSPVLNTEAS
V gene: TRBV9
D gene: NA
J gene: TRBJ1-1

CDR3 protein: ASSLDLNNEQF
V gene: TRBV7-9
D gene: NA
J gene: TRBJ2-1

CDR3 protein: ASSLTGEFTDTQY
V gene: TRBV2
D gene: TRBD1
J gene: TRBJ2-3